Following are 12 T cell receptor beta chains from one sample sequenced in a study of human T cells and chemical hapten exposure. MiXCR, run by TCRdb on the RACE reads, gives a single entry per CDR3 protein. The table has about 46,000 distinct CDR3 sequences, 4.3% seen once; the top ten hold roughly 1.6%. Time point given: healthy volunteer bleed at 2 weeks. Total RNA came from unfractionated whole blood. Sequencing was performed on whole blood. The receptors derive from a female donor in good health. Some clones in this sample may be carry-over from other donors' samples.

In its sample, this clonotype was seen many times. This chain uses TRBV7-9 with TRBJ1-2; perhaps TRBD1 as D (5 bases). This CDR3 region has 16 residues. The germline V and J ends were trimmed by 6 bases and 3 bases, with 20 bases remaining between them. Looked up from germline, CDR1 is SEHNR and CDR2 is FQNEAQ (reference sequence). The CDR3 DNA sequence: TGTGCCAGCAGTCTCACGGGGACTAGAGTAGACTATGGCTACACCTTC. It is translated as CASSLTGTRVDYGYTF.

There are many counts of this clonotype. V is TRBV11-2 and J is TRBJ2-3; D gene uncertain. Germline V CDR1 and CDR2: SGHAT, FQNNGV. Trimming took off 5 bases at V and 2 bases at J, with 11 bases between the two ends. This CDR3 contains 14 residues. The CDR3 loop reads CASSKNDATDTQYF. The CDR3 coding sequence is TGTGCCAGCAGCAAGAATGACGCCACAGATACGCAGTATTTT. The complete variable domain, with remaining parts taken from reference TRBV11-2 and TRBJ2-3, reads EAGVAQSPRYKIIEKRQSVAFWCNPISGHATLYWYQQILGQGPKLLIQFQNNGVVDDSQLPKDRFSAERLKGVDSTLKIQPAKLEDSAVYLCASSKNDATDTQYFGPGTRLTVL.

In this sample, this clonotype turned up once. One junction end disagrees with the germline gene, perhaps due to a read error. This chain links TRBV11-2 with TRBJ2-7, with D hard to call. The CDR3 runs to 12 residues. CDR1 is SGHAT, CDR2 FQNNGV, per germline. CDR3 in DNA: TGTGCCAGCAGCCGGAGCTCCTACGAGCAGTGCTTC. Residues: CASSRSSYEQCF.

Ten or more counts support this clonotype. This chain uses TRBV20-1 with TRBJ2-3, with 7 bases identical to TRBD1. CDR1 and CDR2 (germline): DFQATT, SNEGSKA (reference sequence). Trimming cost V 3 bases and J 0 bases; bases outside gene matches: 6. This CDR3 contains 15 residues. In DNA, the CDR3 is TGCAGTGCTAGTCGGCAGGGGGTGAGCACAGATACGCAGTATTTT. Protein: CSASRQGVSTDTQYF.

In this sample, this clonotype turned up a few times. V usage is TRBV12-3 or TRBV12-4 and J usage is TRBJ1-6; weak D call: TRBD1 (6 bases). This CDR3 contains 14 residues. Trimming took off 7 bases at V and 4 bases at J, with 11 bases between the two ends. For the CDR3, the DNA is TGTGCCAGCACCTACACAGGGTATAATTCACCCCTCCACTTT. Amino acid sequence: CASTYTGYNSPLHF.

There are many counts of this clonotype. The V call is TRBV7-2, the J call TRBJ1-4; 8 positions agree with TRBD1. This CDR3 has 17 residues. V trimming: 1 base; J trimming: 2 bases; junction bases outside the gene matches: 6. The germline V gene has CDR1 SGHTA and CDR2 FQGNSA. The CDR3 sequence is CASSLGQGARTNEKLFF. CDR3 sequence (DNA): TGTGCCAGCAGCTTAGGGCAGGGGGCGCGTACTAATGAAAAACTGTTTTTT.

The sample holds many counts of this clonotype. The chain combines TRBV9 with TRBJ1-1; the D gene is possibly TRBD1 (6 bases). Germline V gene sequence: CDR1 SGDLS, CDR2 YYNGEE. The CDR3 totals 13 residues. With 2 bases removed from V and 1 base from J, the gap between germline ends came to 6 bases. CDR3 sequence (DNA): TGTGCCAGCAGCGTGGGGGCGAACACTGAAGCTTTCTTT. Translation gives CASSVGANTEAFF.

Many counts were recorded for this clonotype. The chain joins TRBV20-1 to TRBJ1-1; no reliable D call. Deletions cut 5 bases from V and 6 bases from J, with 10 bases between. The germline V gene encodes CDR1 DFQATT and CDR2 SNEGSKA (reference sequence). The CDR3 totals 11 residues. In nucleotides, the CDR3 is TGCAGTGCTGCCCTGAGCGCTGAAGCTTTCTTT. Its translation is CSAALSAEAFF.

This clonotype was picked up many times. The V gene is TRBV5-1, the J gene TRBJ1-1, with 8 bases matching TRBD1. J was trimmed by 5 bases and V by 3 bases; bases with no gene match: 6. Germline values: CDR1 SGHRS, CDR2 YFSETQ. The CDR3 runs to 14 residues. In DNA, the CDR3 is TGCGCCAGCAGCTGGGACAGGAGAGGGACTGAAGCTTTCTTT. The encoded protein is CASSWDRRGTEAFF.

This clonotype came up many times. The chain carries TRBV12-3 or TRBV12-4 and TRBJ1-5; 7 nucleotides agree with TRBD1. The CDR3 has 18 amino acids. With V trimmed by 4 bases and J by 0 bases, 12 bases remained unmatched. In DNA, the CDR3 is TGTGCCAGCAGTTCCAGGACAGGCCGTTCTTTTAGCAATCAGCCCCAGCATTTT. Translating gives CASSSRTGRSFSNQPQHF.

This clonotype was seen repeatedly, ten times or more. The chain recombines TRBV5-1 with TRBJ1-6; D gene uncertain. The CDR3 length is 15 residues. Looked up from germline, CDR1 is SGHRS and CDR2 is YFSETQ. V lost 2 bases and J lost 0, with 6 bases in between. The CDR3 protein is CASSFLSSYNSPLHF. The CDR3 nucleotides are TGCGCCAGCAGCTTCCTGAGCTCCTATAATTCACCCCTCCACTTT.

This clonotype was detected ten times or more. The chain uses TRBV7-8 and TRBJ1-4; D is undetermined. CDR3 size: 13 residues. V was clipped by 7 bases and J by 2 bases, with 8 bases between them. Germline V CDR1 and CDR2: SGHVS, FQNEAQ. The CDR3 protein is CASIKGTNEKLFF. The CDR3 DNA is TGTGCCAGCATAAAAGGGACTAATGAAAAACTGTTTTTT. The variable domain in full, completed from reference TRBV7-8 and TRBJ1-4, reads GAGVSQSPRYKVAKRGQDVALRCDPISGHVSLFWYQQALGQGPEFLTYFQNEAQLDKSGLPSDRFFAERPEGSVSTLKIQRTQQEDSAVYLCASIKGTNEKLFFGSGTQLSVL.